This T cell receptor beta chain was identified in a study of blood T cells in healthy people across ages (dated by TCRdb to the mid-2010s). Regarding the study in general: In model experiments, roughly one uniquely barcoded TCR beta cDNA molecule per two T cells was captured by template switching. Age-related changes in TCR beta repertoire diversity were measured in the study by deep sequencing normalized with unique cDNA molecular identifiers. Donors were grouped into four age groups: young (average approximately 15 years), middle-aged (39), aged (around 60) and long-lived (roughly 80). To avoid experimental bias, donors of different ages were spread randomly across the sequencing lanes. The study analyzed two additional independent replicas of 1 million unique cDNA reads from the same blood draw for two donors, one aged 18 to 30 and one aged 80 or older. Broad study findings and their caveats: Observed TCR beta diversity per million T cells fell roughly linearly with age, and a significant reduction was already apparent by age around 40. Compared with the aged group, the long-lived group had more naive CD4+ T cells, fewer expanded clones and increased TCR diversity, a pattern suggesting age selection. Total diversity estimates from one million sequenced T cells were considered lower bounds and underestimates. Because donor CMV infection status was unknown, age-related changes in expanded clonotypes were potentially confounded. Since profiling was done on bulk unsorted PBMCs, naive and antigen-experienced compartments could not be conclusively compared. The percentage of naive T cells measured by flow cytometry correlated strongly with observed TCR beta diversity.

The CDR3 runs 11 residues from the cysteine to the phenylalanine. The CDR3 DNA has 33 bases and is translated from base 1. V lost 0 bases and J lost 7 bases; the stretch between them is 4 bases long. Via the germline V gene (reference sequence), CDR1 is DFQATT and CDR2 SNEGSKA. Library generation was performed with 5' RACE. The instrument was an Illumina HiSeq 2500. A second PCR of roughly 7 to 12 cycles was run with a J-beta primer mix and a sample-barcoded 5' primer. A template-switch 5' adaptor carrying 12 random nucleotides introduced a unique molecular identifier onto each TCR beta cDNA molecule. At least 2.5 million CDR3-containing paired-end reads were obtained from each sample. First-strand cDNA synthesis was performed from all RNA using the Mint cDNA synthesis kit, with priming by a TRBC-specific oligonucleotide. Following uracil-DNA glycosylase treatment, all cDNA underwent a first 18-cycle PCR with the universal primers M1SS and BC2_uni_R. Processing in the source paper ran as follows. For normalization, 1 million high-quality reads were randomly selected from each sample, with every read carrying a distinct molecular identifier. Reads sharing molecular identifiers were discarded rather than binned into consensus sequences. CDR3 identification, clonotype clustering and error correction used MiTCR with a Q25 quality threshold and the strictest error-elimination algorithm. A nonparametric unseen species model with Euler transformation was used to estimate lower-bound total TCR beta diversity. TCRdb handled the public reads itself, with Q25 trimming in fastp and clone calling in MiXCR, and kept productive beta chains. Records with the same CDR3 protein are collapsed into one entry carrying the most frequent genes and DNA. The V and J calls and clone size come from TCRdb's table, not from the authors' own analysis. Present in this sample are over 950,000 distinct CDR3 sequences, roughly 51% of which were seen just once. The ten most abundant clones make up about a fifth of the sample.

Donors were 30 to 45 systemically healthy Caucasian individuals from Russia aged roughly 6 to 90 years. Approximately 9.3 milliliters of peripheral blood were collected from each donor into EDTA-treated Vacutainer tubes. PBMCs were isolated by Ficoll-Paque density-gradient centrifugation, with at least 6 million obtained per sample. Total RNA was extracted from PBMCs with Trizol reagent, with at least 6 micrograms obtained per sample. The percentages of naive CD45RAhigh/CD27high T cells were determined by flow cytometry on a PBMC aliquot from every donor. This clonotype was detected a few times. Its cognate antigen has yet to be identified. Base qualities are not provided; no much larger clone lies one nucleotide away.

The chain employs TRBV20-1 and TRBJ2-1, with the identity of the D gene unclear. Sequenced: blood. This clonotype was obtained from a woman aged 55 to 70 in good health. The DNA sequence is given as TGCAGTGCTAGAGATAGGAATGAGCAGTTCTTC. The encoded protein is CSARDRNEQFF.